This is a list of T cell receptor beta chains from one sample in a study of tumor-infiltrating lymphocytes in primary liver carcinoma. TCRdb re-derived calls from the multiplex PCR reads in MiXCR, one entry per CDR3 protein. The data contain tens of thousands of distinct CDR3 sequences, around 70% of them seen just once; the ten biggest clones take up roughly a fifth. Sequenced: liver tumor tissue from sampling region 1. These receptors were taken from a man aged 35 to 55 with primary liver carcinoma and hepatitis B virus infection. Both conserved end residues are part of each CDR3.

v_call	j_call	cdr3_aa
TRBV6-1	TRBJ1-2	CASNRDGYYGYTF
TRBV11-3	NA	CASSWGGADMQHF
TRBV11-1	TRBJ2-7	CASSFDGQFPYERYF
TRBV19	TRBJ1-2	CASSTGQTQWNYGYTF
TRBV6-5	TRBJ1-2	CVSNPHGRDGNYGYTF
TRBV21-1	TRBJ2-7	CASSKRRGLSYEQYF
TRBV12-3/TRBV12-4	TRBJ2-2	CASSLNWTTGELFF
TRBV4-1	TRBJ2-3	CASLGRGPTDTQYF
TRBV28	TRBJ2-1	CVSSFQQGSGIGEQFF
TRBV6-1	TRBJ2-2	CASSDRDNDPNIGELFF